This T cell receptor (beta chain) appears in the sequencing data of a study of molecular identifiers for immune sequencing clone quantification. Previously described methods and listed TCR primers were used for bulk TCR libraries. TCRdb recomputed calls from the PCR reads with MiXCR, one row per CDR3 protein. The data show 60,000 to 70,000 distinct CDR3 sequences, under 20% seen once. CDR3 length equals 16 residues. Germline V gene data show CDR1 as DFQATT and CDR2 as SNEGSKA (reference sequence). V lost 3 bases to trimming and J lost 4 bases, with 18 bases between them. This clonotype was detected many times.

Sequencing input: naive CD8+ T cells from blood, with Jurkat cell RNA spiked in. Indicated subset: FACS-sorted CD8+CD4-CCR7+CD45RA+ naive T cells. The TCR was taken from a human donor in good health. Some libraries in this study had Jurkat cell RNA spiked in. This chain joins TRBV20-1 and TRBJ2-2; D is unresolved. CDR3 residues: CSARDHTRLGTGELFF. The CDR3 DNA is TGCAGTGCTAGGGATCATACACGGCTGGGCACCGGGGAGCTGTTTTTT.